The next 30 T cell receptor beta chains were all read from a single sample in a study of T-cell memory formation after mild COVID-19. TCRdb re-derived calls from the 5' RACE reads in MiXCR, one entry per CDR3 protein. The repertoire consists of 110,000 to 150,000 distinct CDR3 sequences, with roughly a quarter occurring once and the leading ten covering approximately 25%. Sequences were obtained from PBMCs or a T cell subset sorted from them (not recorded which). Source of these receptors: an adult woman who had mild COVID-19 (a few samples of this study predate the infection). Cell type and time point are not known.

This sequence joins TRBV10-3 and TRBJ2-5; TRBD2 is a possible D gene (8 bases). Trimming pared 2 bases from V and 1 base from J, leaving 17 bases between. The CDR3 is 17 residues long. In germline, CDR1 is ENHRY, CDR2 SYGVKD. The CDR3 nucleotides are TGTGCCATCAGTGAGGTCGGGAGGGGGCCGTTCCAAGAGACCCAGTACTTC. Protein product: CAISEVGRGPFQETQYF.

The V gene is TRBV7-3, the J gene TRBJ2-7; no definite D call. Looked up from germline, CDR1 is SGHTA and CDR2 is FQGTGA. Trimming removed 4 bases at V and 0 bases at J, with 7 bases between. The CDR3 is 13 residues long. CDR3 residues: CASSSDGSYEQYF. For the CDR3, the DNA is TGTGCCAGCAGCTCAGACGGCTCCTACGAGCAGTACTTC.

This clonotype turned up a few times. V and J are TRBV24-1 and TRBJ2-5; 10 bases fit TRBD2. V was pared by 0 bases and J by 2 bases, with 8 bases of the junction left unmatched. This CDR3 contains 18 residues. Germline CDR1 KGHDR, CDR2 SFDVKD. CDR3 in amino acids: CATSDLRTSGTEQETQYF. DNA for the CDR3: TGTGCCACCAGTGATTTGCGGACTAGCGGAACGGAGCAAGAGACCCAGTACTTC.

CDR3 coding DNA: TGTGCCAGCAGTGAACGGGACAGCTACGAGCAGTACTTC. This codes for CASSERDSYEQYF. V and J are TRBV6-1 and TRBJ2-7; 7 bases map to TRBD1. The CDR3 is made up of 13 amino acids. J gave up 3 bases and V 2 bases, and 1 base lay outside the gene matches. The germline gives CDR1 MNHNS, CDR2 SASEGT.

This clonotype appeared many times. This chain connects TRBV4-1 to TRBJ2-1; 10 nucleotides agree with TRBD1. The CDR3 runs 15 residues. Germline assignment: CDR1 MGHRA and CDR2 YSYEKL. V lost 6 bases, J lost 7 bases, and 9 bases stayed unmatched. The CDR3 coding sequence is TGCGCCAGCAGTCGCGACAGGGGGCGGGAGAATGAGCAGTTCTTC. This translates into CASSRDRGRENEQFF.

The chain joins TRBV12-3 or TRBV12-4 to TRBJ2-7; the match to TRBD1 covers 8 bases. The J segment lost 2 bases and the V segment lost 5 bases, leaving 11 bases of the junction unmatched. The CDR3 length is 16 residues. DNA of the CDR3: TGTGCCAGCAGTAGCCCCCGACAGGGGCCCACCTACGAGCAGTACTTC. This sequence encodes CASSSPRQGPTYEQYF.

The rearrangement links TRBV4-3 to TRBJ2-1, with D perhaps matching TRBD2 (5 bases). CDR1 is LGHNA and CDR2 is YSLEER in the germline V gene. The CDR3 spans 15 residues. The V and J ends lost 0 bases and 8 bases respectively, with 14 bases between them. CDR3 loop: CASSQERRMGDEQFF. The CDR3 DNA reads TGCGCCAGCAGCCAAGAAAGGAGAATGGGAGATGAGCAGTTCTTC.

This clonotype occurred a few times. This CDR3 is CASSNGLAGVREQYF. For the CDR3, the DNA is TGTGCCAGCAGTAACGGACTAGCGGGAGTGAGGGAGCAGTACTTC. This rearrangement joins TRBV27 to TRBJ2-7; 13 positions agree with TRBD2. The J segment lost 7 bases and the V segment lost 5 bases, leaving 8 bases of the junction unmatched. This CDR3 contains 15 residues. Looked up from germline, CDR1 is MNHEY and CDR2 is SMNVEV (reference sequence).

The rearrangement links TRBV6-5 to TRBJ2-3, with 12 bases identical to TRBD2. V trimming: 6 bases; J trimming: 0 bases; junction bases outside the gene matches: 10. The length of the CDR3 is 18 residues. CDR1 MNHEY and CDR2 SVGAGI come from the germline V gene. The CDR3 region has the DNA TGTGCCAGCAGATTGACTAGCGGGGGAAGACCTAGCACAGATACGCAGTATTTT. Translating it yields CASRLTSGGRPSTDTQYF.

This clonotype was detected only a few times. This chain links TRBV7-9 with TRBJ1-6; D remains ambiguous. This CDR3 has 15 amino acids. The germline CDR1 and CDR2 sequences are SEHNR and FQNEAQ (reference sequence). V was cut by 6 bases and J by 5 bases, with 14 bases left in between. DNA of the CDR3: TGTGCCAGCAGTTTTCCCCCAGGAAATAATTCACCCCTCCACTTT. Protein: CASSFPPGNNSPLHF.

This clonotype was seen repeatedly, ten times or more. The V and J genes are TRBV7-9 and TRBJ2-4; 7 positions match TRBD1. Per germline, CDR1 SEHNR and CDR2 FQNEAQ (reference sequence). V shed 1 base and J 7 bases; nucleotides not matched to a gene: 4. The CDR3 has 14 amino acids. The CDR3 region is CASSLGRGWNIQYF. The CDR3 nucleotides are TGTGCCAGCAGCTTAGGCAGGGGGTGGAACATTCAGTACTTC. The full variable domain, in which reference TRBV7-9 and TRBJ2-4 provide the parts outside the CDR3, is DTGVSQNPRHKITKRGQNVTFRCDPISEHNRLYWYRQTLGQGPEFLTYFQNEAQLEKSRLLSDRFSAERPKGSFSTLEIQRTEQGDSAMYLCASSLGRGWNIQYFGAGTRLSVL.

This chain uses TRBV10-3 with TRBJ1-4, with 8 bases aligning to TRBD1. The V and J ends lost 4 bases and 4 bases, in that order; junction bases with no gene match: 5. The CDR3 runs to 15 residues. Germline V gene data show CDR1 as ENHRY and CDR2 as SYGVKD. CDR3 sequence: CAISVTGGNNEKLFF. The CDR3 nucleotides are TGTGCCATCAGTGTCACAGGGGGGAATAATGAAAAACTGTTTTTT.

The gene calls are TRBV23-1 and TRBJ1-5; no clear D gene. TRBV23-1 is classed as an ORF, of uncertain function. The CDR3 loop spans 13 amino acids. The V gene lost 6 bases and the J gene lost 1 base, with 7 bases spanning the gap. CDR3 residues: CASRRESNQPQHF. DNA of the CDR3: TGCGCCAGCAGACGGGAAAGCAATCAGCCCCAGCATTTT.

This clonotype appeared many times. V is TRBV25-1 and J is TRBJ2-7, with D possibly being TRBD1 (5 bases). The CDR3 has 18 amino acids. The germline V gene encodes CDR1 MGHDK and CDR2 SYGVNS. The ends were cut back, 4 bases at V and 0 bases at J, with 22 bases in the middle. CDR3 in amino acids: CASSATPIDSVSSYEQYF. Here the CDR3 DNA reads TGTGCCAGCAGTGCGACTCCGATCGACAGTGTCAGCTCCTACGAGCAGTACTTC.

The chain carries TRBV4-2 and TRBJ2-7, with D unresolved. The CDR3 has 12 residues. Trimming removed 4 bases at V and 6 bases at J, with 10 bases between. CDR1 and CDR2 (germline): LGHNA, YNFKEQ. DNA of the CDR3: TGTGCCAGCAGCCCGAACGTCGCCGAGCAGTACTTC. It specifies CASSPNVAEQYF.

The V and J genes are TRBV10-3 and TRBJ2-2, with D hard to call. Germline loops: CDR1 ENHRY, CDR2 SYGVKD. The V and J ends lost 0 bases and 5 bases respectively, with 10 bases between them. This CDR3 spans 15 amino acids. CDR3 DNA: TGTGCCATCAGTGAGTCAGCGATCGGGACCGGGGAGCTGTTTTTT. Protein product: CAISESAIGTGELFF.

This clonotype was counted between two and nine times. The chain combines TRBV9 with TRBJ2-7; D is unresolved. CDR1 is SGDLS, CDR2 YYNGEE, per germline. V dropped 0 bases and J dropped 6 bases, with 10 bases sitting between them. The CDR3 extends over 13 amino acids. CDR3 sequence: CASSVAPHREQYF. For the CDR3, the DNA is TGTGCCAGCAGCGTAGCTCCCCACCGCGAGCAGTACTTC.

V usage is TRBV27 and J usage is TRBJ2-1, with 7 bases lining up with TRBD2. V trimming: 4 bases; J trimming: 1 base; junction bases outside the gene matches: 1. Germline CDR1 and CDR2: MNHEY and SMNVEV (reference sequence). The CDR3 runs 14 residues. The CDR3 DNA is TGTGCCAGCAGTTCGGGGGGATCCTACAATGAGCAGTTCTTC. Its translation: CASSSGGSYNEQFF.

At least ten counts were recorded for this clonotype. DNA for the CDR3: TGCAGTGCCAAGACTAGCGGGAGCACGACAGTTACAGATACGCAGTATTTT. Encoded protein: CSAKTSGSTTVTDTQYF. The V call is TRBV20-1, the J call TRBJ2-3; 12 bases agree with TRBD2. The trim removed 6 bases at V and 3 bases at J, leaving 13 bases unmatched. This CDR3 region has 17 residues. Germline values: CDR1 DFQATT, CDR2 SNEGSKA (reference sequence).

Comments on this clonotype: A read error is possible here, since a much larger clone lies one base away. The rearrangement joins TRBV27 to TRBJ1-2; 7 nucleotides line up with TRBD1. This CDR3 is built from 16 residues. The germline V gene encodes CDR1 MNHEY and CDR2 SMNVEV (reference sequence). The CDR3 sequence: CASSSYTGTEFYVYTF. In nucleotides, the CDR3 is TGTGCCAGCAGTTCATACACCGGGACAGAGTTCTATGTCTACACCTTC.

V and J are TRBV5-1 and TRBJ2-5; no definite D call. Trimming pared 3 bases from V and 2 bases from J, leaving 11 bases between. The germline V gene encodes CDR1 SGHRS and CDR2 YFSETQ. This CDR3 is 14 amino acids long. CDR3 amino acids: CASSSYDIQETQYF. CDR3 nucleotides: TGCGCCAGCAGCTCCTATGACATACAAGAGACCCAGTACTTC.

This chain links TRBV6-5 with TRBJ2-6; D ambiguous. Germline values: CDR1 MNHEY, CDR2 SVGAGI. Trimming stripped 0 bases from V and 0 bases from J, with 6 bases between. This CDR3 region has 16 residues. The CDR3 nucleotides are TGTGCCAGCAGTTACTCTTGGGACTCTGGGGCCAACGTCCTGACTTTC. Amino acid sequence: CASSYSWDSGANVLTF.

Many counts were recorded for this clonotype. The rearrangement uses TRBV12-3 or TRBV12-4 and TRBJ2-1; the D is unclear. This CDR3 has 12 residues. The ends were cut back, 6 bases at V and 3 bases at J, with 6 bases in the middle. CDR3 bases: TGTGCCAGCAGCTTGAGCTACAATGAGCAGTTCTTC. Amino acids: CASSLSYNEQFF.

This clonotype turned up a few times. The genes are TRBV7-6 and TRBJ2-5, with 10 bases aligning to TRBD1. Germline CDR1 SGHVS, CDR2 FNYEAQ. V was clipped by 3 bases and J by 2 bases; unmatched bases: 12. CDR3 length: 18 residues. CDR3 in DNA: TGTGCCAGCAGCTTTTCCGGGACAGGGGAGGCCGGACAAGAGACCCAGTACTTC. This gives the protein CASSFSGTGEAGQETQYF.

This clonotype has ten or more counts. This chain joins TRBV12-3 or TRBV12-4 and TRBJ2-7; D unclear. The CDR3 loop spans 12 amino acids. V was trimmed by 3 bases and J by 4 bases, leaving 7 bases between them. The CDR3 nucleotides are TGTGCCAGCAGTTTTTCTCCTTACGAGCAGTACTTC. This encodes CASSFSPYEQYF.

This CDR3 reads CATRGVDPTEAFF. CDR3 bases: TGTGCCACCCGGGGAGTGGACCCCACTGAAGCTTTCTTT. The chain has TRBV5-4 and TRBJ1-1; D ambiguous. The CDR3 covers 13 residues. The germline V gene has CDR1 SGHNT and CDR2 YYREEE (reference sequence). Between the trimmed V and J ends, which lost 9 bases and 4 bases, there was a span of 16 bases.

In its sample, this clonotype was seen a few times. The V gene is TRBV3-1, the J gene TRBJ2-1, with D unresolved. Germline lookup yields CDR1 LGHDT and CDR2 YNNKEL (reference sequence). CDR3 length equals 16 residues. Trimming took 4 bases from V and 3 from J, leaving 16 bases between them. CDR3 bases: TGTGCCAGCAGCCCCGTCCCCGGTACACACTACAATGAGCAGTTCTTC. Its translation is CASSPVPGTHYNEQFF.

This clonotype has just a few counts. J is TRBJ2-1 and V is TRBV4-3, with D unresolved. V was pared by 2 bases and J by 7 bases, with 9 bases between. CDR3 length: 13 amino acids. The germline CDR1 and CDR2 sequences are LGHNA and YSLEER. As DNA, the CDR3 is TGCGCCAGCAGCCAATACCCGGGTAATGAGCAGTTCTTC. Translation gives CASSQYPGNEQFF.

The rearrangement joins TRBV12-3 or TRBV12-4 to TRBJ2-2, with 9 bases identical to TRBD2. With V trimmed by 3 bases and J by 3 bases, 20 bases remained unmatched. CDR3 length: 21 residues. The CDR3 protein is CASSFLGNWASGMGDTGELFF. CDR3 in DNA: TGTGCCAGCAGTTTCCTGGGAAATTGGGCTAGCGGGATGGGGGACACCGGGGAGCTGTTTTTT.

This clonotype was seen more than once but under ten times. The chain uses TRBV12-3 or TRBV12-4 and TRBJ1-4, with D perhaps matching TRBD1 (6 bases). V lost 4 bases and J lost 8, with 20 bases in between. This CDR3 has 16 amino acids. CDR3 region: CASSYTGAPGEEKLFF. The CDR3 DNA reads as TGTGCCAGCAGTTACACGGGGGCGCCCGGCGAAGAAAAACTGTTTTTT.